The entry below gives a single T cell receptor (beta chain) sequence along with its context. The data originate from a study of blood T cell repertoires in COVID-19. Generated by immunoSEQ multiplex PCR, the TCRdb table keeps only in-frame clones and is missing some. The sample shows around 300,000 clones, around 90% of them seen only once. This CDR3 contains 15 residues. Germline V gene lookup returns CDR1 MDHEN and CDR2 SYDVKM. The trim removed 3 bases at V and 6 bases at J, leaving 9 bases unmatched. The chain joins TRBV28 to TRBJ2-7, with TRBD1 matching 9 bases. The source is a woman in her thirties or forties who had recovered from COVID-19. The sample consisted of PBMCs or T cells enriched from blood (not recorded which). The CDR3 sequence is CASSLGGTGNREQYF. The CDR3 DNA reads TGTGCCAGCAGTTTGGGCGGGACAGGGAACCGCGAGCAGTACTTC.